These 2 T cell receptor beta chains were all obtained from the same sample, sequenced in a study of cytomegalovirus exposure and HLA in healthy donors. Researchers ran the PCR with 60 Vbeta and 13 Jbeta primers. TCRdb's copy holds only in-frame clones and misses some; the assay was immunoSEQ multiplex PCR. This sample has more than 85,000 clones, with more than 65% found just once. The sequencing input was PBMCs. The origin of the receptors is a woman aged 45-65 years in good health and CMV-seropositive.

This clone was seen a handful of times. The chain's CDR3 is CASSQEGNRGVGYTF. For the CDR3, the DNA is TGCGCCAGCAGCCAAGAGGGCAACAGGGGGGTAGGCTACACCTTC. The chain has TRBV4-1 and TRBJ1-2, with TRBD1 identical over 8 bases. Trimming at V came to 0 bases and at J to 8 bases, leaving 8 bases not matched to a gene. Germline CDR1 reads MGHRA; CDR2 reads YSYEKL. The CDR3 runs to 15 residues.

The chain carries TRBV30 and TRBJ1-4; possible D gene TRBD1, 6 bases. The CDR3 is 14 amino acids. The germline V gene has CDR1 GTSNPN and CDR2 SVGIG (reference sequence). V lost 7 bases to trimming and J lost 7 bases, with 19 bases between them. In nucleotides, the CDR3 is TGTGCCTCGACAGGTTTTGGGCTCGGTGAAAAACTGTTTTTT. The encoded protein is CASTGFGLGEKLFF. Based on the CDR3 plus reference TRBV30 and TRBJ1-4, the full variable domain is SQTIHQWPATLVQPVGSPLSLECTVEGTSNPNLYWYRQAAGRGLQLLFYSVGIGQISSEVPQNLSASRPQDRQFILSSKKLLLSDSGFYLCASTGFGLGEKLFFGSGTQLSVL.